The source of this T cell receptor beta chain is a study of T cell responses to AZD1222 COVID-19 vaccine. The CDR3 is 15 residues long. V lost 2 bases and J lost 8, with 16 bases in between. Germline CDR1 reads SEHNR; CDR2 reads FQNEAQ (reference sequence). Method: immunoSEQ multiplex PCR; TCRdb's copy keeps in-frame clones and lacks some. Of some 120,000 clones in the sample, around 90% were seen once. The starting material was peripheral blood, obtained 28 days after the second AZD1222 dose. This sequence joins TRBV7-9 and TRBJ2-1, with D hard to call. The sequence came from an adult who received the AZD1222 COVID-19 vaccine. DNA for the CDR3: TGTGCCAGCAGCTTATGGGTGGGGTCCGTCGATGAGCAGTTCTTC. The encoded protein is CASSLWVGSVDEQFF. The full variable domain, with the rest looked up from reference TRBV7-9 and TRBJ2-1, is DTGVSQNPRHKITKRGQNVTFRCDPISEHNRLYWYRQTLGQGPEFLTYFQNEAQLEKSRLLSDRFSAERPKGSFSTLEIQRTEQGDSAMYLCASSLWVGSVDEQFFGPGTRLTVL.